The 3 T cell receptor beta chains listed next were all sequenced from one sample in a study of T cell responses to AZD1222 COVID-19 vaccine. Profiled with immunoSEQ multiplex PCR; TCRdb holds only in-frame clones, not every one. The sample shows over 130,000 clones, around 90% of them seen only once. The source was peripheral blood, collected 28 days after the second AZD1222 dose. The origin of the receptors is an adult who received the AZD1222 COVID-19 vaccine.

J is TRBJ1-3 and V is TRBV6-6; D is undetermined. CDR1 is MNHNY, CDR2 SVGAGI, per germline (reference sequence). This CDR3 contains 15 residues. Trimming took off 2 bases at V and 0 bases at J, with 8 bases between the two ends. CDR3: CASSYAANSGNTIYF. The CDR3 region has the DNA TGTGCCAGCAGTTACGCGGCGAACTCTGGAAACACCATATATTTT.

The DNA of the CDR3 is TGTGCCAGTGAGGCAGGGGGAAAACTGTTTTTT. Translated, it gives CASEAGGKLFF. V and J are TRBV19 and TRBJ1-4; the match to TRBD1 covers 7 bases. J lost 10 bases, V lost 8 bases, and 4 bases had no gene match. Germline assignment: CDR1 LNHDA and CDR2 SQIVND (reference sequence). This CDR3 contains 11 residues.

The chain links TRBV27 to TRBJ2-7; D remains unclear. The length of the CDR3 is 12 residues. Germline V gene data show CDR1 as MNHEY and CDR2 as SMNVEV (reference sequence). Trimming took off 4 bases at V and 0 bases at J, with 4 bases between the two ends. The CDR3 nucleotides read TGTGCCAGCAGTTCAGGCTCCTACGAGCAGTACTTC. Its translation: CASSSGSYEQYF.